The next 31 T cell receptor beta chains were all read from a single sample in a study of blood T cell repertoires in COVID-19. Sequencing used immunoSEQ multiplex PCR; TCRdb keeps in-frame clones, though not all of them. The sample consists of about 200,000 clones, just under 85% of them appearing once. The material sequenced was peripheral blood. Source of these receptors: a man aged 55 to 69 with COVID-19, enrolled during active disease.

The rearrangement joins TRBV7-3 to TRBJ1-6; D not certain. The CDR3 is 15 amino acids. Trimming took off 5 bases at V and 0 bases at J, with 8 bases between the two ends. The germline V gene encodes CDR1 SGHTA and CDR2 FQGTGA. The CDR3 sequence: CASSLDSSYNSPLHF. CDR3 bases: TGTGCCAGCAGCCTAGATAGCTCCTATAATTCACCCCTCCACTTT.

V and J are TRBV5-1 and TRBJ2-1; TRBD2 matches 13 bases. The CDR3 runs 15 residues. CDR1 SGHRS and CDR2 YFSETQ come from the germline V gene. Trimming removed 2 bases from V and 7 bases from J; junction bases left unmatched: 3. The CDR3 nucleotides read TGCGCCAGCAGCTTCAGGACTAGCGGGAGAAATGAGCAGTTCTTC. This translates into CASSFRTSGRNEQFF.

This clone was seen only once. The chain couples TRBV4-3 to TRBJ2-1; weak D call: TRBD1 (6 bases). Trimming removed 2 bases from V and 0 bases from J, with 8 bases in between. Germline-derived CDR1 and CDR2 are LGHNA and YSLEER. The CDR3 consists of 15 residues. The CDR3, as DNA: TGCGCCAGCAGCCAACAGGGGAACTCCTACAATGAGCAGTTCTTC. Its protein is CASSQQGNSYNEQFF.

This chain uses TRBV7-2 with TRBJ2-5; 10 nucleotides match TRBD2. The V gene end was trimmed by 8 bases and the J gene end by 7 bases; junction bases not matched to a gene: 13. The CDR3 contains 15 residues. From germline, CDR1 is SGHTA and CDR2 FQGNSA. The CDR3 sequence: CASWGSGRRAGTQYF. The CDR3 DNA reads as TGTGCCAGCTGGGGTAGCGGGAGGCGGGCGGGGACCCAGTACTTC.

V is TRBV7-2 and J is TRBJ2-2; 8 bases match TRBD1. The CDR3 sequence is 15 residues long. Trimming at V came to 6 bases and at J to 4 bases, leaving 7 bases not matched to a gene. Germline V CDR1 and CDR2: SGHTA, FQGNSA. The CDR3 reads CASSRITGGTGELFF. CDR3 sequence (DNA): TGTGCCAGCAGTCGAATAACAGGGGGCACCGGGGAGCTGTTTTTT.

CDR3 nucleotides: TGTGCCAGCTCACCCCGACTACAGGGGGCGGGGGCTGAAGCTTTCTTT. This gives the protein CASSPRLQGAGAEAFF. The chain has TRBV18 and TRBJ1-1; 9 bases fit TRBD1. The V and J ends lost 3 bases and 6 bases, in that order; junction bases with no gene match: 11. CDR1 is KGHSH, CDR2 LQKENI, per germline. There are 16 residues in the CDR3.

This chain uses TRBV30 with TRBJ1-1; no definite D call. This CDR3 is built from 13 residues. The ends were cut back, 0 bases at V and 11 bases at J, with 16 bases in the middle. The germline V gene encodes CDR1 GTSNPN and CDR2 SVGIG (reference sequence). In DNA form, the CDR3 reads TGTGCCTGGAGTGTACAAGTCCCACGGAGGGCTTTCTTT. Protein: CAWSVQVPRRAFF.

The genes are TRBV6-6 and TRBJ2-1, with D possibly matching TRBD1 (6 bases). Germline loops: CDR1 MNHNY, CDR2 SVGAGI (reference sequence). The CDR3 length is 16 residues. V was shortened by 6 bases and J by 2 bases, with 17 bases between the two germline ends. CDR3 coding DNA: TGTGCCAGCAGCTCCGGCCGACAGGTAGCCTACAATGAGCAGTTCTTC. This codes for CASSSGRQVAYNEQFF.

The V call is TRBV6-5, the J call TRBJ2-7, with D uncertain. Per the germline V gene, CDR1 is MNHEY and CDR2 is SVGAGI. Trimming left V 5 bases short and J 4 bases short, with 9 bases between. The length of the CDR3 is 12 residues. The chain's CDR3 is CASSMTLYEQYF. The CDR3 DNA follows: TGTGCCAGCAGTATGACTCTATACGAGCAGTACTTC.

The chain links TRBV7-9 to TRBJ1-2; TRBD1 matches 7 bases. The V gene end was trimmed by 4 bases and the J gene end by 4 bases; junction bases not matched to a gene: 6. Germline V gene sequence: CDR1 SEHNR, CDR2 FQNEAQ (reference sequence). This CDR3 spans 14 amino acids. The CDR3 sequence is CASSSRQGIYGYTF. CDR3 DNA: TGTGCCAGCAGCTCAAGACAGGGAATCTATGGCTACACCTTC.

DNA of the CDR3: TGTGCCAGCTCACCTGAGACAGTCATGAACACTGAAGCTTTCTTT. Encoded protein: CASSPETVMNTEAFF. V usage is TRBV18 and J usage is TRBJ1-1; possible D gene TRBD1, 5 bases. Trimming cost V 3 bases and J 0 bases, with 11 bases left between them. Germline loops: CDR1 KGHSH, CDR2 LQKENI. This CDR3 has 15 residues.

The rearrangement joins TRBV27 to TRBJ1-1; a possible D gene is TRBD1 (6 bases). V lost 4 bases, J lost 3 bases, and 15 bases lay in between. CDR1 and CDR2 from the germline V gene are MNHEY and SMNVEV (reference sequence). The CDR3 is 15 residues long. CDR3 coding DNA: TGTGCCAGCAGTTCCCCACAGGGTAGCGACACTGAAGCTTTCTTT. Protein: CASSSPQGSDTEAFF.

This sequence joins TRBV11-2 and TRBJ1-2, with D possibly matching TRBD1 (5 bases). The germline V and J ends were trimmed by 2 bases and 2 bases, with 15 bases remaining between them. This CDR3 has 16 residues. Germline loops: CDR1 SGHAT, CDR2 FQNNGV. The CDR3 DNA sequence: TGTGCCAGCAGCTTATATCCGAAAGGGGCGAACTATGGCTACACCTTC. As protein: CASSLYPKGANYGYTF.

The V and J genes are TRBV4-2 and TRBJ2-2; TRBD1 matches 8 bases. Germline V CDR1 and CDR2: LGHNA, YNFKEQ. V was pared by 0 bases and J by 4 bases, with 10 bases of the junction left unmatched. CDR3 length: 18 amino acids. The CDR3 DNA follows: TGTGCCAGCAGCCAAGATTTTCGAGGACAGGGTCCCACCGGGGAGCTGTTTTTT. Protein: CASSQDFRGQGPTGELFF.

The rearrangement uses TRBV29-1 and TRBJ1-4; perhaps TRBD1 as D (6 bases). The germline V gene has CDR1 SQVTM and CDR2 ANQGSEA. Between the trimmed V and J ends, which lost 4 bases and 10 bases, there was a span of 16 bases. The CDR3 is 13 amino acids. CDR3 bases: TGCAGCGTTGGAGTGGAACAGGGTGGAAAACTGTTTTTT. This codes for CSVGVEQGGKLFF.

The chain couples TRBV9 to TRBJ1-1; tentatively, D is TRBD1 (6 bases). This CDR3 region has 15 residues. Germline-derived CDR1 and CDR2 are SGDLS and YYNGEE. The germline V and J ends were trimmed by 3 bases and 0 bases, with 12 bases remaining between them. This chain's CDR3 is CASSEGTRMNTEAFF. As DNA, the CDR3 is TGTGCCAGCAGCGAAGGGACACGAATGAACACTGAAGCTTTCTTT.

CDR3: CASVDRAGTEAFF. The CDR3, as DNA: TGTGCCAGTGTCGACAGGGCGGGCACTGAAGCTTTCTTT. The chain joins TRBV19 to TRBJ1-1; TRBD1 matches 7 bases. V lost 8 bases to trimming and J lost 4 bases; unmatched junction nucleotides: 7. Germline CDR1 LNHDA, CDR2 SQIVND (reference sequence). The CDR3 spans 13 residues.

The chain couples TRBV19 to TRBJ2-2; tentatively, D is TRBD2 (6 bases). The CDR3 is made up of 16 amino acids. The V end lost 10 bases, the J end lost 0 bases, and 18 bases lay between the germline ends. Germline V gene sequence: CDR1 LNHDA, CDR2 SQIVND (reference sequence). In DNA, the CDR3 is TGTGCCACCAAGAGGCGGGGCTATTCGAACACCGGGGAGCTGTTTTTT. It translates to CATKRRGYSNTGELFF.

The CDR3 spells CASSQDRGIGYTF. The CDR3 DNA reads as TGTGCCAGCAGCCAGGACAGGGGTATTGGCTACACCTTC. The V and J genes are TRBV7-9 and TRBJ1-2, with 9 bases fitting TRBD1. V lost 5 bases and J lost 7; bases outside the gene matches: 5. From germline, CDR1 is SEHNR and CDR2 FQNEAQ (reference sequence). The CDR3 spans 13 residues.

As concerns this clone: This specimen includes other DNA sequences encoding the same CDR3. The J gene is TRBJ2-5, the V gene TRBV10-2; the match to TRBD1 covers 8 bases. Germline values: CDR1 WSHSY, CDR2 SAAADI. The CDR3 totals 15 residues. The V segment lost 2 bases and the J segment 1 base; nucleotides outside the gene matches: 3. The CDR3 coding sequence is TGCGCCAGCAGTGAGCAGGGGGCACGCCAAGAGACCCAGTACTTC. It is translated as CASSEQGARQETQYF.

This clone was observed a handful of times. The CDR3 nucleotides read TGTGCCAGCAGCTTAGAGGGGGGGCTGGCTTCACCCCTCCACTTT. Protein: CASSLEGGLASPLHF. The chain recombines TRBV11-2 with TRBJ1-6, with a tentative D call TRBD1 (6 bases). CDR1 and CDR2 (germline): SGHAT, FQNNGV. This CDR3 is built from 15 residues. Trimming pared 0 bases from V and 9 bases from J, leaving 12 bases between.

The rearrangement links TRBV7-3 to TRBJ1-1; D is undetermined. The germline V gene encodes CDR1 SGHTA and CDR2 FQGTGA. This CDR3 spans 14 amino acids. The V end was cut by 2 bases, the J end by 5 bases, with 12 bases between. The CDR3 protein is CASSLEGGNTEAFF. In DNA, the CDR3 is TGTGCCAGCAGCTTAGAGGGAGGAAATACTGAAGCTTTCTTT.

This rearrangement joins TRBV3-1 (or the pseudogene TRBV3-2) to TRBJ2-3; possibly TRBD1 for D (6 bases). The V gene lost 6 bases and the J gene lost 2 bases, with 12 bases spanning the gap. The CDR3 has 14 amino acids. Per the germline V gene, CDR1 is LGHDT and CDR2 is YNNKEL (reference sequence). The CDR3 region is CASRTRGDTDTQYF. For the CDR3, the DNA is TGTGCCAGCAGAACCAGGGGAGACACAGATACGCAGTATTTT.

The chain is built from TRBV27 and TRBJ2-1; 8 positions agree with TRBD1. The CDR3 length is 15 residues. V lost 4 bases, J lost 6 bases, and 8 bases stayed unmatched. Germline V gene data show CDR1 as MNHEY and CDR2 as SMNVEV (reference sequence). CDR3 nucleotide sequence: TGTGCCAGCAGTTATAATATAGGACAGGGCAATGAGCAGTTCTTC. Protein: CASSYNIGQGNEQFF.

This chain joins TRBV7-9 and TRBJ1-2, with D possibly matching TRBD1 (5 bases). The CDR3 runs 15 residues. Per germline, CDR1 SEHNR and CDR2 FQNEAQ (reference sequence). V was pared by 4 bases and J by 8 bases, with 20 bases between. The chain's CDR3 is CASSSTSGTGGGYTF. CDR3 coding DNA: TGTGCCAGCAGCTCCACCAGCGGGACGGGCGGGGGCTACACCTTC.

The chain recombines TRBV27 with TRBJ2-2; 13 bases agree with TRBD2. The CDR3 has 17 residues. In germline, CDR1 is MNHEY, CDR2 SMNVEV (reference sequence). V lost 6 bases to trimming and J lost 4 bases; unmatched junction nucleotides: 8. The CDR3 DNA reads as TGTGCCAGCAGATCCGGGACTAGCGGGATTTCCACCGGGGAGCTGTTTTTT. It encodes CASRSGTSGISTGELFF.

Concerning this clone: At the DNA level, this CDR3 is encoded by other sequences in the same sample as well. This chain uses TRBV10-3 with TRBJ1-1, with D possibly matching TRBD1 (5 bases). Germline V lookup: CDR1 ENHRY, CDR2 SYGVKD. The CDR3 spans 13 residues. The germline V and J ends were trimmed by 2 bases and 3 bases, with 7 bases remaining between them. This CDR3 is CAISERGDTEAFF. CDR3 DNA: TGTGCCATCAGTGAGAGGGGTGACACTGAAGCTTTCTTT.

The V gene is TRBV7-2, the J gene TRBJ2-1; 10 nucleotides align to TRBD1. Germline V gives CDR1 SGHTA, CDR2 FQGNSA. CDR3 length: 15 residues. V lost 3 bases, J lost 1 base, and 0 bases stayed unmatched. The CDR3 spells CASSLGQGSYNEQFF. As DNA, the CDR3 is TGTGCCAGCAGCTTGGGACAGGGGTCCTACAATGAGCAGTTCTTC.

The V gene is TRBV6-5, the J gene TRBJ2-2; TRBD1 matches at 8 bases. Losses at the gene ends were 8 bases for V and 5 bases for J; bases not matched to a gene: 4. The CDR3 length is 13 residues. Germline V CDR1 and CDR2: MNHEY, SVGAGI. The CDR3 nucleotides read TGTGCCAGCGGACAGGGAAGGACCGGGGAGCTGTTTTTT. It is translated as CASGQGRTGELFF.

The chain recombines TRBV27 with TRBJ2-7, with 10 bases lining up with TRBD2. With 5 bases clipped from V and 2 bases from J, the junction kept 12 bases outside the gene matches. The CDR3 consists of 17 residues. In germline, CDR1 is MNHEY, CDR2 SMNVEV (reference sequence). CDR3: CASSPALAGVVTYEQYF. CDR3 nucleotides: TGTGCCAGCAGTCCGGCGCTAGCGGGAGTTGTAACCTACGAGCAGTACTTC.

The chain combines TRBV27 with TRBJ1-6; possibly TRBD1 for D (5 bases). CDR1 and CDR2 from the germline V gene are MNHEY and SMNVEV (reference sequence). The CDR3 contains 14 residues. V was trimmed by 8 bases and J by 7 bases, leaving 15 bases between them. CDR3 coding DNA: TGTGCCAGCTCCGGAGGGGCGAGGAATTCACCCCTCCACTTT. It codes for CASSGGARNSPLHF.